The clone carrying this T cell receptor beta chain was found a few times. The CDR3 is made up of 17 amino acids. J lost 0 bases, V lost 1 base, and 8 bases had no gene match. CDR1 is SGHDT, CDR2 YYEEEE, per germline. This entry belongs to a study of blood T cell repertoires in COVID-19. Study background: Spain, Italy and the United States supplied samples that represented acute and convalescent COVID-19.

As originally analysed: Quantification of nucleated cells was approximated via reference gene primer amplification. Measured with immunoSEQ multiplex PCR; TCRdb has only the in-frame clones, and not every one. Clone size and V and J calls were adopted from that table, with D and trimming inferred from the DNA. The sample holds 20,000 or so clones; 70% to 90% are singletons and the top ten take about 7.9%. This TCR was recovered from a human donor with active COVID-19. The donor label of this sample is uncertain. The chain carries TRBV5-6 and TRBJ2-7; the match to TRBD1 covers 9 bases. Sequencing used peripheral blood. CDR3 in DNA: TGTGCCAGCAGCTTGTATGTTGGGACAGGGATCTCCTACGAGCAGTACTTC. Translated: CASSLYVGTGISYEQYF. Full variable domain (missing parts from reference TRBV5-6 and TRBJ2-7): DAGVTQSPTHLIKTRGQQVTLRCSPKSGHDTVSWYQQALGQGPQFIFQYYEEEERQRGNFPDRFSGHQFPNYSSELNVNALLLGDSALYLCASSLYVGTGISYEQYFGPGTRLTVT.